The entry that follows covers one T cell receptor (beta chain) sequence. The data derive from a study of blood T cell repertoires in COVID-19. Looking at the study overall: Spain, Italy and the United States supplied samples that represented acute and convalescent COVID-19.

Patients from Seattle were sampled longitudinally, starting during active infection. As handled by the study authors: The authors estimated nucleated cell counts from reference gene primer amplification. Assay used: immunoSEQ multiplex PCR; TCRdb lists only in-frame clones, some missing. The V and J calls and clone size come from that table; D and trimming were worked out from the DNA. The table has hundreds of thousands of clones, 80% to 90% seen once; the top ten hold roughly 7.1%. The ends were cut back, 5 bases at V and 8 bases at J, with 15 bases in the middle. The CDR3 spans 13 residues. CDR1 MNHEY and CDR2 SMNVEV come from the germline V gene (reference sequence).

Sequenced material: peripheral blood. The chain combines TRBV27 with TRBJ1-2, with a tentative D call TRBD1 (5 bases). This clonotype was sampled from a woman aged 55-70 years with COVID-19, enrolled during active disease. The CDR3 DNA sequence: TGTGCCAGCAGTCCGAACCAGGGTACCGGCTACACCTTC. It codes for CASSPNQGTGYTF.